Shown below are 11 T cell receptor beta chains from a single sample sequenced in a study of blood T cells in healthy people across ages. Using a J-beta primer mix together with a sample-barcoded 5' primer, a second PCR was run for roughly 7 to 11 cycles. TCRdb recomputed calls from the 5' RACE reads with MiXCR, one row per CDR3 protein. The table shows more than 900,000 distinct CDR3 sequences, with roughly 28% occurring only once. This sample also appeared in a second study, on T cells of mothers and their children.

Specimen: blood. The source is a woman aged 40 to 50 in good health.

There are many counts of this clonotype. V usage is TRBV7-9 and J usage is TRBJ2-5; D tentatively fits TRBD1 or TRBD2 (5 bases each). CDR3 length equals 13 residues. Per the germline V gene, CDR1 is SEHNR and CDR2 is FQNEAQ (reference sequence). V lost 5 bases to trimming and J lost 5 bases, with 12 bases between them. CDR3 sequence reads: CASSGTDGETQYF. DNA of the CDR3: TGTGCCAGCAGCGGGACGGACGGGGAGACCCAGTACTTC.

This clonotype was seen at least ten times. V gene TRBV10-3 combines with J gene TRBJ2-1, with 9 bases that match TRBD1. The junction had 7 bases not matched to a gene; V was cut back by 6 bases and J by 10 bases. Germline lookup yields CDR1 ENHRY and CDR2 SYGVKD. This CDR3 comprises 13 residues. The CDR3 sequence: CAISYGTGYEQFF. The DNA for the CDR3 is TGTGCCATCAGCTACGGGACAGGGTACGAGCAGTTCTTC.

The J gene is TRBJ2-3, the V gene TRBV28; TRBD1 aligns across 10 bases. Germline values: CDR1 MDHEN, CDR2 SYDVKM. With 2 bases clipped from V and 5 bases from J, the junction kept 19 bases outside the gene matches. The CDR3 has 20 amino acids. The CDR3 is CASSLGTGVTRDSGRDTQYF. For the CDR3, the DNA is TGTGCCAGCAGTTTAGGGACAGGGGTAACTCGGGACTCCGGGCGAGATACGCAGTATTTT.

A single count supports this clonotype. This chain joins TRBV12-3 or TRBV12-4 and TRBJ1-2, with 10 bases aligning to TRBD1. The CDR3 runs to 15 residues. Losses at the gene ends were 6 bases for V and 3 bases for J; bases not matched to a gene: 7. Here the CDR3 reads CASSPDRGRDYGYTF. The DNA of the CDR3 is TGTGCCAGCAGCCCCGACAGGGGGCGCGACTATGGCTACACCTTC.

In DNA form, the CDR3 reads TGTGCCAGCAGTCCGCCCGGGGGGCTAACTAATGAAAAACTGTTTTTT. Amino acid sequence: CASSPPGGLTNEKLFF. This chain connects TRBV27 to TRBJ1-4, with a possible D match to TRBD1 (6 bases). V shed 5 bases and J shed 1 base, with 14 bases lying between them. The CDR3 is 16 residues long. Germline V gene sequence: CDR1 MNHEY, CDR2 SMNVEV (reference sequence).

This clonotype was recorded a few times. J is TRBJ2-7 and V is TRBV7-9, with a possible D match to TRBD1 (6 bases). Trimming stripped 5 bases from V and 3 bases from J, with 17 bases between. The germline CDR1 and CDR2 sequences are SEHNR and FQNEAQ (reference sequence). This CDR3 region has 15 residues. CDR3 sequence (DNA): TGTGCCAGCAGCCCTCCGGGACACGAAGACTACGAGCAGTACTTC. It specifies CASSPPGHEDYEQYF.

This clonotype was detected ten times or more. The chain carries TRBV6-6 and TRBJ2-5; 13 bases align to TRBD2. The germline CDR1 and CDR2 sequences are MNHNY and SVGAGI (reference sequence). This CDR3 spans 15 amino acids. The V segment lost 6 bases and the J segment 4 bases; nucleotides outside the gene matches: 5. DNA for the CDR3: TGTGCCAGCAGGACTAGCGGGGGGTCGCGAGAGACCCAGTACTTC. Encoded protein: CASRTSGGSRETQYF.

In the case of this clonotype: This may be a read error: a much more frequent sequence differs by one nucleotide. The J gene is TRBJ1-2, the V gene TRBV30, with D hard to call. In germline, CDR1 is GTSNPN, CDR2 SVGIG (reference sequence). The CDR3 covers 13 residues. V was clipped by 2 bases and J by 4 bases, with 11 bases between them. The CDR3 DNA is TGTGCCTGGAGTTCCCGGAGCGGCTATGGCTACACCTTC. The encoded protein is CAWSSRSGYGYTF.

Only a few counts were recorded for this clonotype. The rearrangement uses TRBV27 and TRBJ2-7; 14 positions agree with TRBD2. In germline, CDR1 is MNHEY, CDR2 SMNVEV (reference sequence). This CDR3 comprises 19 residues. V gave up 3 bases and J gave up 6 bases; unmatched junction bases: 16. The CDR3 sequence: CASSFLGTSGGSGWAEQYF. The CDR3 nucleotides are TGTGCCAGCAGTTTCCTCGGGACTAGCGGGGGATCGGGGTGGGCCGAGCAGTACTTC.

The chain uses TRBV4-3 and TRBJ2-7; 9 bases match TRBD1. V was clipped by 4 bases and J by 3 bases; unmatched bases: 7. Per germline, CDR1 LGHNA and CDR2 YSLEER. The length of the CDR3 is 15 residues. DNA of the CDR3: TGCGCCAGCAGCCTCTCCCCGGGACAGGGCTACGAGCAGTACTTC. Protein: CASSLSPGQGYEQYF.

In its sample, this clonotype was seen many times. An end of the junction differs from the germline gene, which may be a read error. The chain links TRBV7-2 to TRBJ2-1; no clear D. The length of the CDR3 is 12 residues. Germline V gene sequence: CDR1 SGHTA, CDR2 FQGNSA. Written as DNA, the CDR3 is TGCGCCAGCAGCCTGGCCAGGAATGAGCAGTTCTTC. The encoded protein is CASSLARNEQFF.